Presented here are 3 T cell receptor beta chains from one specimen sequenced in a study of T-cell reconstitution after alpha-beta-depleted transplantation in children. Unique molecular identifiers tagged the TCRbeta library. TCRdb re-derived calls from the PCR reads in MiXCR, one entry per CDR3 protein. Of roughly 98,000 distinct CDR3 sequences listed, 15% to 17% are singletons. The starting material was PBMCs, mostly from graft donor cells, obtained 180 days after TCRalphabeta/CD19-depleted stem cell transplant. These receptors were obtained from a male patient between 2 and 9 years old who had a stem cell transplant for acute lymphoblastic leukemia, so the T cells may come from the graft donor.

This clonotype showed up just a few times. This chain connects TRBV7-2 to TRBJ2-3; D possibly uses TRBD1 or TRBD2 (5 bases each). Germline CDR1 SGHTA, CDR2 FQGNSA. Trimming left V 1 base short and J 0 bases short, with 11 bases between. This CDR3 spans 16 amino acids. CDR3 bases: TGTGCCAGCAGCTTAGGTTCGGGGCATAGCACAGATACGCAGTATTTT. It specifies CASSLGSGHSTDTQYF.

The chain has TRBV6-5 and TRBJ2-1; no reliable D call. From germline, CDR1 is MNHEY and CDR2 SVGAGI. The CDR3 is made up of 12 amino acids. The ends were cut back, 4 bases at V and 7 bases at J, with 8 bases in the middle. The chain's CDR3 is CASSSTTNEQFF. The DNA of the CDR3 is TGTGCCAGCAGTTCCACGACTAATGAGCAGTTCTTC.

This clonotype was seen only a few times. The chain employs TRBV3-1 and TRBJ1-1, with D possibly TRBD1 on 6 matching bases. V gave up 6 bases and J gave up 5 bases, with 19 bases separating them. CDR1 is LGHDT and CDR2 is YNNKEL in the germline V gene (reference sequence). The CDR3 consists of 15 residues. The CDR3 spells CASRHDRRPGTEAFF. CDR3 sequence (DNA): TGTGCCAGCAGACACGACAGGCGCCCGGGGACTGAAGCTTTCTTT.